Sequencing of this TCR beta chain was carried out in a study of T cells after yellow fever vaccination. This clonotype turned up a few times. This CDR3 has 14 residues. Trimming took 0 bases from V and 6 from J, leaving 11 bases between them. Germline loops: CDR1 MNHEY, CDR2 SMNVEV (reference sequence). TCRdb ran MiXCR on the 5' RACE reads and lists one entry per CDR3 protein. This sample has some 80,000 distinct CDR3 sequences, with roughly 13% found just once. Sequenced material: CD8+ T cells not binding an NS4B(214-222) dextramer, sorted from PBMCs, taken roughly 20 days after the first yellow fever vaccination. This chain joins TRBV27 and TRBJ1-1; D gene uncertain. This clonotype was sampled from a man aged 18 to 30 who received the YFV17D yellow fever vaccine. The CDR3 nucleotides are TGTGCCAGCAGTTTATCTAACCCACCCGCTGAAGCTTTCTTT. Translation gives CASSLSNPPAEAFF.